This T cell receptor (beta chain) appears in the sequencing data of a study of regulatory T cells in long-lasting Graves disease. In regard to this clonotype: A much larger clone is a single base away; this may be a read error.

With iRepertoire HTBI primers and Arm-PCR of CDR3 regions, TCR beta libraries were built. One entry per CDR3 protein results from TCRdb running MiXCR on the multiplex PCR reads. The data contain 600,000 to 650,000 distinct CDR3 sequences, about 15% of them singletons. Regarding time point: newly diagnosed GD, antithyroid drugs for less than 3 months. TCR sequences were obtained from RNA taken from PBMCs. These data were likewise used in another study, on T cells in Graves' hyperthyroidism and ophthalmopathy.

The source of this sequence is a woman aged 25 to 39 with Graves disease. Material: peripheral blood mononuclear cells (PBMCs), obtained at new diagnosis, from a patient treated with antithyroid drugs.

CDR3 nucleotide sequence: TGCAGTGCTAGAGGCGGACAGGGAGCCGACCTTAATGGCCACACCTTC. Protein: CSARGGQGADLNGHTF. The chain carries TRBV20-1 and TRBJ1-2; TRBD1 aligns across 8 bases. This CDR3 contains 16 residues. In germline, CDR1 is DFQATT, CDR2 SNEGSKA (reference sequence).